Sequencing of this TCR beta chain was carried out in a study of CD8 T cells in Susac syndrome. In the study overall: Within the group of sequenced Susac syndrome patients, roughly six had active disease and eight were in remission. Each patient with Susac syndrome, at the time of blood draw, was therapy-naive, on corticosteroids, or on intravenous immunoglobulin alone. Study-wide points: Where Susac syndrome CD4+ T cell repertoires were concerned, no clonal expansion was evident.

This CDR3 is 13 amino acids long. V was shortened by 7 bases and J by 4 bases, with 11 bases between the two germline ends. The germline V gene has CDR1 SNHLY and CDR2 FYNNEI. Concerning this clonotype: The antigen remains undetermined.

An input of roughly 0.45 to 1 ug of RNA was subjected to reverse transcription using random hexamers. The authors amplified TCR beta CDR3 across 54 Vbeta and 13 Jbeta using immunoSEQ multiplex PCR. One entry per CDR3 protein, called by TCRdb with MiXCR from the immunoSEQ multiplex PCR reads. The table lists 150,000 to 200,000 distinct CDR3 sequences, around 94% of them singletons. The chain has TRBV2 and TRBJ2-1, with D perhaps being TRBD1 or TRBD2 (5 bases each). The receptor comes from a human donor with Susac syndrome. The specimen was CD4+ T cells from PBMCs. The CDR3 coding sequence is TGTGCCAGCAACCGGGACCCTTACAATGAGCAGTTCTTC. Translation: CASNRDPYNEQFF.